The subject of this entry is one TCR beta chain. Its specificity is not known. Profiling relied on immunoSEQ multiplex PCR, and the TCRdb table lists in-frame clones only, not all of them. This table holds about 2,100,000 clones, roughly 91% found once. These data come from a study of shared clonotypes between healthy human individuals. Study observations and caveats: Shared clonotypes across all four donors exceeded non-shared ones in generation probability. The expectation was that sequencing depth would affect clonotype sharing among donors.

Trimming shortened V by 0 bases and J by 11 bases, and 20 bases separated the two germline ends. Germline V gene data show CDR1 as ENHRY and CDR2 as SYGVKD. The CDR3 is made up of 15 amino acids. CD8 cells regarded as naive lacked CD45RO, were positively chosen for CCR7, and omitted terminally differentiated effector memory CD45RA+ cells. The TCR comes from a man aged 18 to 35 in good health. Some clones in this sample may be carry-over from other donors' samples. This sequence joins TRBV10-3 and TRBJ2-7; TRBD1 or TRBD2 may be the D gene (6 bases each). The sequenced material came from naive CD8+ T cells from PBMCs. The CDR3 region is CAISESKSGALAEYF. For the CDR3, the DNA is TGTGCCATCAGTGAGTCGAAGTCGGGGGCCCTGGCCGAGTACTTC.